A selection of T cell receptor beta chains follows, all from one sample in a study of spatial heterogeneity in lung cancer. TCRdb re-called the 5' RACE reads with MiXCR, one entry per CDR3 protein. This sample has roughly 48,000 distinct CDR3 sequences; approximately 5.7% occur once, and the top ten carry around 10%. The starting material was PBMCs, obtained at surgery. The receptors originated from a male donor with early-stage non-small cell lung cancer. CDR3s include the opening cysteine and the closing phenylalanine or tryptophan. The order of the fields is D gene, clone size, J gene, V gene, CDR3 DNA, CDR3 protein. D genes are given only for firm matches. Clone size appears in some rows only: once, few, many, or a class for an expanded clone.

>TRBD2|.|TRBJ2-3|TRBV2
TGTGCCAGCAGTGCTGCTAGCGGGGGCGCAGATACGCAGTATTTT
CASSAASGGADTQYF
>.|many|TRBJ1-1|TRBV6-2/TRBV6-3
TGTGCCACCGACAGTATCACCACTGAAGCTTTCTTT
CATDSITTEAFF
>TRBD2|many|TRBJ2-3|TRBV20-1
TGCAGTGCTAGAGTGTTGACTAGCGGGAATTTGGATACGCAGTATTTT
CSARVLTSGNLDTQYF
>TRBD2|many|TRBJ2-1|TRBV7-9
TGTGCCAGCTCCCCTGCGACGGGAGGGGACGCCTACAATGAGCAGTTCTTC
CASSPATGGDAYNEQFF
>.|many|TRBJ2-4|TRBV3-1
TGTGCCAGCAGCCAATCCGATAGCATAAACATTCAGTACTTC
CASSQSDSINIQYF
>.|.|TRBJ2-5|TRBV9
TGTGCCAGCAGCGTTGGATCAGGGGAGACCCAGTACTTC
CASSVGSGETQYF
>TRBD1|many|TRBJ2-1|TRBV19
TGTGCCAGCCGAAGGGACAGCTACAATGAGCAGTTCTTC
CASRRDSYNEQFF
>.|many|TRBJ2-7|TRBV20-1
TGCAGTGCTAGAACCGACATCTCCTACGAGCAGTACTTC
CSARTDISYEQYF
>.|many|TRBJ2-1|TRBV27
TGTGCCAGCAGTTTAGAGGGGGGGCCCAATGAGCAGTTCTTC
CASSLEGGPNEQFF
>.|many|TRBJ2-5|TRBV3-1
TGTGCCAGCAGTGGACGTCCAGAGACCCAGTACTTC
CASSGRPETQYF
>TRBD1|many|TRBJ2-7|TRBV29-1
TGCAGCGTTGAGGACAGGGCGTACGAGCAGTACTTC
CSVEDRAYEQYF
>TRBD2|many|TRBJ2-2|TRBV2
TGTGCCAGCAGCGTCCTCCTTGGGCTAGCGGGAGGTCGATACGCCGGGGAGCTGTTTTTT
CASSVLLGLAGGRYAGELFF
>.|many|TRBJ2-1|TRBV28
TGTGCCAGCAGTTTGGGCGGAAAACTTTACAATGAGCAGTTCTTC
CASSLGGKLYNEQFF
>TRBD2|many|TRBJ2-1|TRBV2
TGTGCCAGCAGTGGTAGCGGGCGGAGCTCCTACAATGAGCAGTTCTTC
CASSGSGRSSYNEQFF
>.|many|TRBJ2-1|TRBV6-2/TRBV6-3
TGTGCCAGCAGCCCGGACGTGTACAATGAGCAGTTCTTC
CASSPDVYNEQFF
>.|few|TRBJ2-7|TRBV9
TGTGCCAGCAGCGTAGGAGCCGGATCGCGGGTAAACGAGCAGTACTTC
CASSVGAGSRVNEQYF
>TRBD1|many|TRBJ1-1|TRBV29-1
TGCAGCGCCGCTGGGGCAGGGGGCGCGGGCACTGAAGCTTTCTTT
CSAAGAGGAGTEAFF
>.|many|TRBJ2-7|TRBV12-3/TRBV12-4
TGTGCCAGCAGCCCTTGGGCGGATGAGGAGCAGTACTTC
CASSPWADEEQYF
>.|.|TRBJ1-2|TRBV12-3/TRBV12-4
TGTGCCAGCAGTTTAACTAACTATGGCTACACCTTC
CASSLTNYGYTF
>TRBD1|many|TRBJ2-7|TRBV7-9
TGTGCCAGCAGCGCAGCCGGGACAGGCTACGAGCAGTACTTC
CASSAAGTGYEQYF
>TRBD2|many|TRBJ2-3|TRBV7-6
TGTGCCAGCAGCTCGGGACTAGCGGGATCTAGCACAGATACGCAGTATTTT
CASSSGLAGSSTDTQYF
>.|many|TRBJ2-5|TRBV7-8
TGTGCCAGCAGCCACCGGGACCGGAGGGGCCGACAAGAGACCCAGTACTTC
CASSHRDRRGRQETQYF
>.|few|TRBJ2-1|TRBV15
TGTGCCACCAGCACCGGGATCTCCTACAATGAGCAGTTCTTC
CATSTGISYNEQFF
>TRBD2|many|TRBJ2-2|TRBV20-1
TGCAGTGCTAGAGCTCTTACTAGCGGGAGGGCCGGAGAGCTGTTTTTT
CSARALTSGRAGELFF
>.|medium-sized|TRBJ1-1|TRBV10-3
TGTGCCATCTCCGTAGGGCAGCAGTTGAACACTGAAGCTTTCTTT
CAISVGQQLNTEAFF
>TRBD2|many|TRBJ2-3|TRBV29-1
TGCAGCGTCGGGACTAGCGGGAGAGATACGCAGTATTTT
CSVGTSGRDTQYF
>.|many|TRBJ2-5|TRBV20-1
TGCAGTGCTATTGAGCAAGAGACCCAGTACTTC
CSAIEQETQYF
>TRBD1|many|TRBJ2-2|TRBV20-1
TGCAGTGCTACTACGACCAGGGGGACCGGGGAGCTGTTTTTT
CSATTTRGTGELFF
>TRBD2|many|TRBJ2-7|TRBV10-3
TGTGCCATCAGTACGCTTAGCGGGAGGGCCAAAGGGCAGTACTTC
CAISTLSGRAKGQYF